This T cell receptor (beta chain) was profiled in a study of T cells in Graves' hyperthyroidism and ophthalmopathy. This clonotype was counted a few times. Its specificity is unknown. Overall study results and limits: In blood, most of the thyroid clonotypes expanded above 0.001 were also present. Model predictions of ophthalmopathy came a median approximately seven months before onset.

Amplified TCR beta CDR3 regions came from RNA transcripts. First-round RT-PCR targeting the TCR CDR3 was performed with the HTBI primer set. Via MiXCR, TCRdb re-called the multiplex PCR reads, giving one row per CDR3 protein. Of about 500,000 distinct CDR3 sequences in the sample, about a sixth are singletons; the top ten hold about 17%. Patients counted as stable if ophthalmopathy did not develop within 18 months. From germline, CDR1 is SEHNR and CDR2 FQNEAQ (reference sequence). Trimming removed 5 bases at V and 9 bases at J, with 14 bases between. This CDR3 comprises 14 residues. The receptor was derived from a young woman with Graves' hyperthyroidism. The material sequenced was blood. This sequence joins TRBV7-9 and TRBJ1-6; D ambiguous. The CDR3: CASSPVLEGSPLHF. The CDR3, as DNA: TGTGCCAGCAGCCCCGTCCTCGAGGGTTCACCCCTCCACTTT.